This T cell receptor (beta chain) appears in the sequencing data of a study of T cells after yellow fever vaccination. This clonotype was observed a few times. The target antigen is unknown. Conversion of TCR transcripts into cDNA relied on 5'RACE template switching, which added a universal primer site and UMIs. MiXCR, applied by TCRdb to the 5' RACE reads, yields one record per CDR3 protein. The sample consists of approximately 74,000 distinct CDR3 sequences, approximately 6.9% of them appearing once. The study's findings and limits: Within FACS-sorted repertoires, abundant clonotypes contaminating from the bulk population could be present.

The CDR3 loop spans 12 amino acids. V lost 11 bases, J lost 6 bases, and 8 bases stayed unmatched. The germline CDR1 and CDR2 sequences are MNHEY and SVGAGI. The sample in question was CD8+ T cells sorted from PBMCs, obtained roughly 5 days after the first yellow fever vaccination. The clonotype was recovered from a man aged 18 to 29 who received the YFV17D yellow fever vaccine. This rearrangement joins TRBV6-5 to TRBJ1-2, with TRBD1 matching 8 bases. In nucleotides, the CDR3 is TGTGCCGCGATTGGACAGGGAGATGGCTACACCTTC. Protein product: CAAIGQGDGYTF.